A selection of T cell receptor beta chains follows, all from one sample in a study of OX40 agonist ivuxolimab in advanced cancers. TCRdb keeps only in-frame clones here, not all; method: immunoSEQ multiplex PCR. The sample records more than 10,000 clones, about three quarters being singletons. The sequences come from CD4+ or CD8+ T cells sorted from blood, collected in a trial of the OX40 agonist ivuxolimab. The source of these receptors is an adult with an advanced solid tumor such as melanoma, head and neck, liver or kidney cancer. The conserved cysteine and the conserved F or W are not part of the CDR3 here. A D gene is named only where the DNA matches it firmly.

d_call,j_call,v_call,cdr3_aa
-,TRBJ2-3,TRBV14,ASSQGSGSTDTQY
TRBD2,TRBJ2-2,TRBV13,ASSPTAGLGNTGELF
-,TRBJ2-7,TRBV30,AWSGTLEQY
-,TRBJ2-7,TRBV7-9,ASSQYTMGEQY
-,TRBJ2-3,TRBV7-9,ASSFPDRKGTDTQY
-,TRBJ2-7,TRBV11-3,ASSFSLEQY
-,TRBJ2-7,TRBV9,ASSPDLTYEQY
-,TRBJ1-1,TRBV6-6,ASSYSSDLNTEAF
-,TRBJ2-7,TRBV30,AWGGEEQETYEQY
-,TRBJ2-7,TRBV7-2,ASSFGVDSYEQY
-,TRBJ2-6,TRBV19,ASSIGSSGANVLT
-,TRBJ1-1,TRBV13,ASSPRPEGHTEAF
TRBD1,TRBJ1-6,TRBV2,ASSGPTGTANSPLH
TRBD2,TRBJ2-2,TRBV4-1,ASSQKGGPGELF
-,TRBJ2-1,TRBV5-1,ASSFSGDSQGEQF
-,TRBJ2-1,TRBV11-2,ASSLGRVSSSSYNEQF
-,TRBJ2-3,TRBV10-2,ASDGAPGVLDTQY
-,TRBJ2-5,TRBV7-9,ATMWTFTLGETQY
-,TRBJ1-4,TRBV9,ASSAQPTNEKLF
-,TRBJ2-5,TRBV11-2,ASSHGGQSPKTTQY
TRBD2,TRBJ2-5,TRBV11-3,ASRLGVTSGRKETQY